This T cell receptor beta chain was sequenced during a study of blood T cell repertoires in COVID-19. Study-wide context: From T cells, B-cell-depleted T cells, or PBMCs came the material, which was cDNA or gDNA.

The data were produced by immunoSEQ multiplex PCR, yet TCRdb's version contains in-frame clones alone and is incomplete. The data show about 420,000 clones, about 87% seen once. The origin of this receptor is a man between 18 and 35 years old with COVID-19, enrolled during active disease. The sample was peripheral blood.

The CDR3 DNA follows: TGTGCCAGCAGCTGGGACAGGGGAACGTTTGGCTACACCTTC. Protein product: CASSWDRGTFGYTF. V usage is TRBV6-5 and J usage is TRBJ1-2; the match to TRBD1 covers 10 bases. Germline values: CDR1 MNHEY, CDR2 SVGAGI. With V trimmed by 6 bases and J by 7 bases, 8 bases remained unmatched. The CDR3 is made up of 14 amino acids.